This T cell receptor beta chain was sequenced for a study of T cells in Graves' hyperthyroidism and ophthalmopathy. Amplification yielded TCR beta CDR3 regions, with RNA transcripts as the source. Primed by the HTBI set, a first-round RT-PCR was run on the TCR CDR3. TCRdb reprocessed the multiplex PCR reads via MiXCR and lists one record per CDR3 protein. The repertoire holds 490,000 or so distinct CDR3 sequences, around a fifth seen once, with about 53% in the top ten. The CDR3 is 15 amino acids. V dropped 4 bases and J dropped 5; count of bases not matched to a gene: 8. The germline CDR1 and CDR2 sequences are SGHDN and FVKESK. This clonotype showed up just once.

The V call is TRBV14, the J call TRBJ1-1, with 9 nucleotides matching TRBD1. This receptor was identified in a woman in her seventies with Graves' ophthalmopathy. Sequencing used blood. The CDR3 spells CASSPLGQGETEAFF. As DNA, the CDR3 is TGTGCCAGCAGCCCTCTGGGACAGGGCGAAACTGAAGCTTTCTTT.